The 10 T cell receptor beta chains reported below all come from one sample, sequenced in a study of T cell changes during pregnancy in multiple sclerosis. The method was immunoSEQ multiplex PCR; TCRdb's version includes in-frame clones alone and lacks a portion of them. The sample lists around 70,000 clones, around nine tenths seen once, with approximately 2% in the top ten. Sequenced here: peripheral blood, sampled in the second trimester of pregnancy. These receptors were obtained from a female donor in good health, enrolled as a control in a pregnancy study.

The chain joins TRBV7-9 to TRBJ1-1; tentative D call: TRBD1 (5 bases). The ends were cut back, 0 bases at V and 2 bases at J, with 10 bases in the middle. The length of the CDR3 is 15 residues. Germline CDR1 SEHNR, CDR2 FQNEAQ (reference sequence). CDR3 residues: CASSLARGLNTEAFF. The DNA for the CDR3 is TGTGCCAGCAGCTTAGCGCGGGGACTTAACACTGAAGCTTTCTTT.

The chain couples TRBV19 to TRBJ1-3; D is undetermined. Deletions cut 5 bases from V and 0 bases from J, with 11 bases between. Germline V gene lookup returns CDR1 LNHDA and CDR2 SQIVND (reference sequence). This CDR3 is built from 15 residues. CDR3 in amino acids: CASSPGRSSGNTIYF. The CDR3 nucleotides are TGTGCCAGTAGTCCCGGTAGGAGCTCTGGAAACACCATATATTTT.

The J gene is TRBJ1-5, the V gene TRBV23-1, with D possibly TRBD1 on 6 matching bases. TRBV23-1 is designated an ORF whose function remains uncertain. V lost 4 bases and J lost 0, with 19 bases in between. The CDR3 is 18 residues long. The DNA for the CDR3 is TGCGCCAGCAGTCCCAGGGAAAACGGGACATTTAGCAATCAGCCCCAGCATTTT. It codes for CASSPRENGTFSNQPQHF.

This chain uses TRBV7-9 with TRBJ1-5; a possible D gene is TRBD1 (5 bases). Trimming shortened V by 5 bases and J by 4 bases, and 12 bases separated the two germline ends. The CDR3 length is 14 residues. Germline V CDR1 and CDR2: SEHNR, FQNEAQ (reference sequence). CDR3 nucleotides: TGTGCCAGCAGCGTCGACAGCTCGAATCAGCCCCAGCATTTT. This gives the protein CASSVDSSNQPQHF.

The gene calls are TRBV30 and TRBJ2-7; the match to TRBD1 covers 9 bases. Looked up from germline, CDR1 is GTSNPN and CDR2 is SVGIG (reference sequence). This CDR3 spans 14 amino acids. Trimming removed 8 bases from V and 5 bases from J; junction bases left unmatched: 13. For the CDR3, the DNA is TGTGCCGGAAGGGAGGGACAGGGAGGACACGAGCAGTACTTC. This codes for CAGREGQGGHEQYF.

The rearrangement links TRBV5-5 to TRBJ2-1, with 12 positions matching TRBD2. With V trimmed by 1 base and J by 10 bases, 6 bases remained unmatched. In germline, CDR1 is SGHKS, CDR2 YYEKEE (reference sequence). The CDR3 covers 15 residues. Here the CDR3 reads CASSLLAGGPGEQFF. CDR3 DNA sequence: TGTGCCAGCAGCTTGCTAGCGGGGGGGCCTGGAGAGCAGTTCTTC.

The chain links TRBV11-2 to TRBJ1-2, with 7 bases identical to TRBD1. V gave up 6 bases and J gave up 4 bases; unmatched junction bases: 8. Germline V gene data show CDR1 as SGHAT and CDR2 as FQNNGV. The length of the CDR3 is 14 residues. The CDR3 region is CASRQQGRSYGYTF. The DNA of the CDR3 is TGTGCCAGCAGGCAACAGGGGAGGAGCTATGGCTACACCTTC.

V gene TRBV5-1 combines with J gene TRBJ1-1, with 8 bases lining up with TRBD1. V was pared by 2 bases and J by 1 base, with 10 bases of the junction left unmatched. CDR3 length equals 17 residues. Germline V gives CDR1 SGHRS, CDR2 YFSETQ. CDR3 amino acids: CASSLNYLGQENTEAFF. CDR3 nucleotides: TGCGCCAGCAGCTTAAATTATTTGGGACAGGAGAACACTGAAGCTTTCTTT. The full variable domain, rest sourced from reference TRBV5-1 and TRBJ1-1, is KAGVTQTPRYLIKTRGQQVTLSCSPISGHRSVSWYQQTPGQGLQFLFEYFSETQRNKGNFPGRFSGRQFSNSRSEMNVSTLELGDSALYLCASSLNYLGQENTEAFFGQGTRLTVV.

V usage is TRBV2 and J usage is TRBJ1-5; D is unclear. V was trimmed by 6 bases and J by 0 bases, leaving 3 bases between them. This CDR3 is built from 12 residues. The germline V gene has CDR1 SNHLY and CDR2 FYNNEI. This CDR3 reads CASSGSNQPQHF. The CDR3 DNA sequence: TGTGCCAGCAGCGGTAGCAATCAGCCCCAGCATTTT.

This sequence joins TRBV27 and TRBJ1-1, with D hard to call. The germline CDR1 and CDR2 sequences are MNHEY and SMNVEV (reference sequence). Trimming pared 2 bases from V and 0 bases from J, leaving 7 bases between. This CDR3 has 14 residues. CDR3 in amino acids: CASSLAGVNTEAFF. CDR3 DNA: TGTGCCAGCAGTTTAGCGGGAGTGAACACTGAAGCTTTCTTT.